Below, one T cell receptor (beta chain) is given with its context. As processed by the authors: Estimated nucleated cell counts came from reference gene primer amplification. Profiled with immunoSEQ multiplex PCR; TCRdb holds only in-frame clones, not every one. That table supplies the V and J calls and clone size; D and trimming were determined from the DNA. Among 200,000 to 300,000 clones listed, more than 70% were seen once. The sample belongs to a study of blood T cell repertoires in COVID-19. The sequence was obtained from a woman in her 40s with acute COVID-19. Specimen: PBMCs or T cells enriched from blood (not recorded which).

CDR3: CASSRTGGANQVQHF. CDR3 DNA sequence: TGTGCCAGCAGTAGGACAGGGGGGGCCAATCAGGTCCAGCATTTT. The J gene is TRBJ1-5, the V gene TRBV27; 10 bases match TRBD1. The CDR3 sequence is 15 residues long. Germline loops: CDR1 MNHEY, CDR2 SMNVEV (reference sequence). Germline trimming cut 5 bases from V and 12 bases from J; bases unmatched to any gene: 13.